The 32 T cell receptor beta chains below all came from one sample that was sequenced in a study of T cells after yellow fever vaccination (dated by TCRdb to the late 2010s). Library preparation used 5' RACE. Sequencing was carried out with an Illumina HiSeq 2500. TCRdb reprocessed the public reads (quality trimming at Q25 with fastp, clone calling with MiXCR) and kept in-frame beta chains. Rows are combined by CDR3 protein, so each entry shows the most common genes and DNA. This sample comprises 610,000 or so distinct CDR3 sequences, around 12% of them detected only once. The ten largest account for around 14% of the sample. Explained via the paper, the treatment or condition label denotes: live attenuated yellow fever vaccine strain. This specimen was PBMCs, taken on the day of the yellow fever booster vaccination. Receptors were obtained from a man under 40 who received the YFV17D yellow fever vaccine.

This clonotype was recorded a few times. J is TRBJ2-1 and V is TRBV7-2, with 9 bases identical to TRBD2. This CDR3 has 16 residues. Germline V gene sequence: CDR1 SGHTA, CDR2 FQGNSA. V trimming: 1 base; J trimming: 6 bases; junction bases outside the gene matches: 7. The CDR3 region has the DNA TGTGCCAGCAGCTTAGAAGGCCTGACTAGCGGCAATGAGCAGTTCTTC. Translated, it gives CASSLEGLTSGNEQFF.

The V call is TRBV6-2 or TRBV6-3, the J call TRBJ2-7, with a weak D call TRBD2 (5 bases). Germline V lookup: CDR1 MNHEY, CDR2 SVGEGT. The V gene lost 2 bases and the J gene lost 0 bases, with 11 bases spanning the gap. The CDR3 covers 15 residues. The CDR3 loop is CASSYAAGSSYEQYF. The CDR3 DNA reads as TGTGCCAGCAGTTACGCGGCGGGTAGCTCCTACGAGCAGTACTTC.

This clonotype was observed a handful of times. The CDR3 reads CATSARNTGNQPQHF. The CDR3 bases are TGTGCCACCAGTGCCCGAAATACAGGGAATCAGCCCCAGCATTTT. The rearrangement links TRBV24-1 to TRBJ1-5; TRBD1 is a possible D gene (6 bases). The germline V and J ends were trimmed by 5 bases and 4 bases, with 14 bases remaining between them. The CDR3 spans 15 residues. Germline lookup yields CDR1 KGHDR and CDR2 SFDVKD.

This clonotype was counted many times. This chain joins TRBV11-2 and TRBJ2-7, with unresolved D. The germline V gene has CDR1 SGHAT and CDR2 FQNNGV. The CDR3 has 13 amino acids. V gave up 1 base and J gave up 7 bases, with 11 bases separating them. The CDR3 protein is CASSLGFSEEQYF. DNA of the CDR3: TGTGCCAGCAGCTTAGGTTTTTCGGAAGAGCAGTACTTC.

The chain couples TRBV7-6 to TRBJ2-3; 7 bases are a match to TRBD2. The germline gives CDR1 SGHVS, CDR2 FNYEAQ. This CDR3 comprises 13 residues. Losses at the gene ends were 3 bases for V and 6 bases for J; bases not matched to a gene: 3. The CDR3 DNA sequence: TGTGCCAGCAGCTTCGCGGGGGTGGATACGCAGTATTTT. It codes for CASSFAGVDTQYF.

This rearrangement joins TRBV15 to TRBJ2-1; 7 positions match TRBD1. The germline CDR1 and CDR2 sequences are LNHNV and YYDKDF (reference sequence). J gave up 4 bases and V 8 bases, and 5 bases lay outside the gene matches. This CDR3 contains 13 residues. CDR3 region: CATHRDSYNEQFF. The CDR3 DNA reads as TGTGCCACCCACCGGGACAGTTACAATGAGCAGTTCTTC. Full variable domain (outside the CDR3, taken from reference TRBV15 and TRBJ2-1): DAMVIQNPRYQVTQFGKPVTLSCSQTLNHNVMYWYQQKSSQAPKLLFHYYDKDFNNEADTPDNFQSRRPNTSFCFLDIRSPGLGDTAMYLCATHRDSYNEQFFGPGTRLTVL.

A few counts support this clonotype. This sequence joins TRBV7-2 and TRBJ1-5; D may be TRBD1 (6 bases). Germline CDR1 is SGHTA and CDR2 is FQGNSA. Trimming took 1 base from V and 7 from J, leaving 20 bases between them. CDR3 length: 17 amino acids. The CDR3 here is CASSLGGGQGRRQPQHF. CDR3 sequence (DNA): TGTGCCAGCAGCTTAGGGGGGGGGCAGGGAAGAAGACAGCCCCAGCATTTT.

The chain is built from TRBV20-1 and TRBJ2-1; TRBD1 aligns across 10 bases. Germline trimming cut 4 bases from V and 7 bases from J; bases unmatched to any gene: 7. The CDR3 is made up of 14 amino acids. Germline values: CDR1 DFQATT, CDR2 SNEGSKA (reference sequence). The CDR3 sequence: CSAMDRGGRNEQFF. The CDR3 nucleotides are TGCAGTGCTATGGACAGGGGGGGAAGGAATGAGCAGTTCTTC.

This CDR3 is CASSTVVGAGRFF. The DNA of the CDR3 is TGTGCCAGTAGTACAGTAGTGGGGGCCGGGAGGTTCTTC. The chain uses TRBV19 and TRBJ2-1; D may correspond to TRBD1 or TRBD2 (6 bases each). Deletions cut 4 bases from V and 15 bases from J, with 19 bases between. Looked up from germline, CDR1 is LNHDA and CDR2 is SQIVND (reference sequence). This CDR3 is 13 amino acids long.

This clonotype was detected a few times. V usage is TRBV28 and J usage is TRBJ1-3; D not resolved. This CDR3 contains 11 residues. V gave up 6 bases and J gave up 9 bases, with 9 bases separating them. Germline-derived CDR1 and CDR2 are MDHEN and SYDVKM. In DNA, the CDR3 is TGTGCCAGCAGCCCGGAGGGCACCATATATTTT. Encoded protein: CASSPEGTIYF. Together with reference TRBV28 and TRBJ1-3, the CDR3 gives the full variable domain: DVKVTQSSRYLVKRTGEKVFLECVQDMDHENMFWYRQDPGLGLRLIYFSYDVKMKEKGDIPEGYSVSREKKERFSLILESASTNQTSMYLCASSPEGTIYFGEGSWLTVV.

This chain connects TRBV7-2 to TRBJ2-7, with D tentatively TRBD1 (7 bases). Germline V gives CDR1 SGHTA, CDR2 FQGNSA. There are 16 residues in the CDR3. Deletions cut 2 bases from V and 7 bases from J, with 21 bases between. The CDR3 DNA reads as TGTGCCAGCAGCTTAATCGGAGGGGGCTGGGAGTGGGAGCAGTACTTC. It is translated as CASSLIGGGWEWEQYF. Based on the CDR3 plus reference TRBV7-2 and TRBJ2-7, the full variable domain is GAGVSQSPSNKVTEKGKDVELRCDPISGHTALYWYRQSLGQGLEFLIYFQGNSAPDKSGLPSDRFSAERTGGSVSTLTIQRTQQEDSAVYLCASSLIGGGWEWEQYFGPGTRLTVT.

The V gene is TRBV7-2, the J gene TRBJ2-1, with 8 nucleotides matching TRBD2. Germline loops: CDR1 SGHTA, CDR2 FQGNSA. The CDR3 has 16 amino acids. The J segment lost 2 bases and the V segment lost 7 bases, leaving 10 bases of the junction unmatched. CDR3 sequence: CASTSIAGTPYNEQFF. The CDR3, as DNA: TGTGCCAGCACCTCTATAGCGGGAACGCCCTACAATGAGCAGTTCTTC.

The sample holds a few counts of this clonotype. The V gene is TRBV2, the J gene TRBJ2-3; TRBD2 agrees at 7 bases. Unmatched junction bases numbered 7, after V lost 2 bases and J lost 5 bases. Germline CDR1 and CDR2: SNHLY and FYNNEI. The CDR3 is 15 residues long. In DNA form, the CDR3 reads TGTGCCAGCAGTGAATTTGGCGGGAGTGGAGATACGCAGTATTTT. Translating it yields CASSEFGGSGDTQYF.

This clonotype came up a few times. V is TRBV12-3 or TRBV12-4 and J is TRBJ2-7, with TRBD1 identical over 9 bases. The ends lost 7 bases at V and 4 bases at J; junction bases unmatched: 11. The CDR3 extends over 15 amino acids. The CDR3 nucleotides are TGTGCCAGCACCCCCCCGGGGACAGGGATTTACGAGCAGTACTTC. Its protein is CASTPPGTGIYEQYF.

The chain has TRBV6-1 and TRBJ2-3, with no clear D. Per the germline V gene, CDR1 is MNHNS and CDR2 is SASEGT. V was shortened by 6 bases and J by 2 bases, with 15 bases between the two germline ends. The CDR3 loop spans 15 amino acids. The CDR3: CASSTLESVTDTQYF. The CDR3 region has the DNA TGTGCCAGCAGCACCCTGGAGAGCGTCACAGATACGCAGTATTTT.

A few counts support this clonotype. The rearrangement uses TRBV18 and TRBJ1-1; tentatively, D is TRBD1 (6 bases). Germline-derived CDR1 and CDR2 are KGHSH and LQKENI. The CDR3 is 13 residues long. Trimming shortened V by 5 bases and J by 7 bases, and 14 bases separated the two germline ends. The CDR3 reads CASSSKEGVEAFF. In nucleotides, the CDR3 is TGTGCCAGCTCATCTAAGGAGGGGGTTGAAGCTTTCTTT.

The V call is TRBV9, the J call TRBJ2-7, with 12 bases that match TRBD2. Losses at the gene ends were 4 bases for V and 3 bases for J; bases not matched to a gene: 8. This CDR3 contains 16 residues. Germline V gives CDR1 SGDLS, CDR2 YYNGEE. The CDR3: CASSPRGGLAGYEQYF. The CDR3 region has the DNA TGTGCCAGCAGCCCTAGGGGGGGACTAGCGGGCTACGAGCAGTACTTC. The full variable domain, rest sourced from reference TRBV9 and TRBJ2-7, is DSGVTQTPKHLITATGQRVTLRCSPRSGDLSVYWYQQSLDQGLQFLIQYYNGEERAKGNILERFSAQQFPDLHSELNLSSLELGDSALYFCASSPRGGLAGYEQYFGPGTRLTVT.

This clonotype was observed at least ten times. This sequence joins TRBV7-2 and TRBJ2-7, with D perhaps being TRBD1 or TRBD2 (5 bases each). There are 15 residues in the CDR3. The germline V gene has CDR1 SGHTA and CDR2 FQGNSA. V lost 6 bases and J 4 bases, leaving 19 bases between the germline ends. CDR3 amino acids: CASSHPGLALYEQYF. Here the CDR3 DNA reads TGTGCCAGCAGTCACCCAGGGCTAGCTCTTTACGAGCAGTACTTC.

This clonotype was seen only a few times. A read error may account for a junction end that differs from germline. V is TRBV7-2 and J is TRBJ2-3; maybe TRBD2 (6 bases). CDR1 SGHTA and CDR2 FQGNSA come from the germline V gene. The CDR3 loop spans 12 amino acids. CDR3: CASSLEVGGIKF. CDR3 coding DNA: TGTGCCAGCAGCTTAGAGGTTGGCGGGATAAAGTTC.

This clonotype was recorded a few times. The rearrangement uses TRBV30 and TRBJ2-1; 9 nucleotides match TRBD2. The CDR3 consists of 14 residues. From germline, CDR1 is GTSNPN and CDR2 SVGIG (reference sequence). J gave up 2 bases and V 5 bases, and 4 bases lay outside the gene matches. This chain's CDR3 is CAWQAGGAYNEQFF. CDR3 coding DNA: TGTGCCTGGCAAGCGGGAGGAGCCTACAATGAGCAGTTCTTC.

V and J are TRBV28 and TRBJ2-1; TRBD1 matches at 7 bases. J gave up 1 base and V 3 bases, and 3 bases lay outside the gene matches. This CDR3 contains 15 residues. Germline V gene lookup returns CDR1 MDHEN and CDR2 SYDVKM. CDR3 in DNA: TGTGCCAGCAGTTTTGGGGACAGTTCCTACAATGAGCAGTTCTTC. Protein: CASSFGDSSYNEQFF.

This chain uses TRBV5-1 with TRBJ1-2; no clear D gene. The CDR3 sequence is 13 residues long. Trimming removed 4 bases from V and 2 bases from J, with 9 bases in between. Germline assignment: CDR1 SGHRS and CDR2 YFSETQ. The CDR3 sequence is CASSLDWNYGYTF. Here the CDR3 DNA reads TGCGCCAGCAGCCTGGACTGGAACTATGGCTACACCTTC.

The V call is TRBV7-2, the J call TRBJ2-5; D is ambiguous. Germline V gene data show CDR1 as SGHTA and CDR2 as FQGNSA. The CDR3 spans 15 residues. The germline V and J ends were trimmed by 3 bases and 5 bases, with 16 bases remaining between them. The CDR3 nucleotides read TGTGCCAGCAGCTTCTACCTATATCCCGCCGAGACCCAGTACTTC. This encodes CASSFYLYPAETQYF. Drawing the rest from reference TRBV7-2 and TRBJ2-5, the complete variable domain is GAGVSQSPSNKVTEKGKDVELRCDPISGHTALYWYRQSLGQGLEFLIYFQGNSAPDKSGLPSDRFSAERTGGSVSTLTIQRTQQEDSAVYLCASSFYLYPAETQYFGPGTRLLVL.

This clonotype was picked up a small number of times. This chain uses TRBV7-2 with TRBJ1-5; maybe TRBD1 (6 bases). There are 16 residues in the CDR3. Germline loops: CDR1 SGHTA, CDR2 FQGNSA. Trimming took off 4 bases at V and 1 base at J, with 14 bases between the two ends. CDR3 region: CASSSHARGSNQPQHF. The CDR3 coding sequence is TGTGCCAGCAGCTCGCACGCCAGGGGCAGCAATCAGCCCCAGCATTTT.

This clonotype was counted ten times or more. The J gene is TRBJ2-1, the V gene TRBV28, with TRBD2 matching over 8 bases. Losses at the gene ends were 6 bases for V and 6 bases for J; bases not matched to a gene: 10. This CDR3 spans 15 amino acids. In germline, CDR1 is MDHEN, CDR2 SYDVKM. The CDR3 loop is CASRGGSAGANEQFF. The DNA for the CDR3 is TGTGCCAGCAGGGGAGGTTCAGCGGGAGCCAATGAGCAGTTCTTC.

This clonotype was found a few times. The chain employs TRBV19 and TRBJ2-7; TRBD1 agrees at 12 bases. V was clipped by 4 bases and J by 4 bases; unmatched bases: 5. CDR1 is LNHDA, CDR2 SQIVND, per germline (reference sequence). CDR3 size: 15 residues. In nucleotides, the CDR3 is TGTGCCAGTAGTAGCGGGACAGGGGGCGAATACGAGCAGTACTTC. It specifies CASSSGTGGEYEQYF.

This clonotype was counted only a few times. Here the CDR3 reads CASSRDSFTGELFF. CDR3 DNA: TGCGCCAGCAGTAGGGACAGCTTCACCGGGGAGCTGTTTTTT. The chain carries TRBV5-1 and TRBJ2-2; 7 bases map to TRBD1. CDR1 and CDR2 from the germline V gene are SGHRS and YFSETQ. The junction had 5 bases not matched to a gene; V was cut back by 5 bases and J by 4 bases. The CDR3 runs 14 residues.

The chain uses TRBV10-2 and TRBJ1-5; D is undetermined. Germline V gives CDR1 WSHSY, CDR2 SAAADI. V lost 5 bases, J lost 4 bases, and 6 bases lay in between. This CDR3 has 12 amino acids. The CDR3 here is CASSWQNQPQHF. Written as DNA, the CDR3 is TGCGCCAGCAGTTGGCAGAATCAGCCCCAGCATTTT.

This rearrangement joins TRBV7-2 to TRBJ1-1; D may be TRBD1 (5 bases). The CDR3 is 15 amino acids. Germline V gene data show CDR1 as SGHTA and CDR2 as FQGNSA. The V gene lost 4 bases and the J gene lost 3 bases, with 15 bases spanning the gap. CDR3 sequence: CASSSWGVGDTEAFF. DNA of the CDR3: TGTGCCAGCAGCTCCTGGGGGGTCGGGGACACTGAAGCTTTCTTT.

The table lists this clonotype with a few counts. This chain links TRBV5-4 with TRBJ1-6; weak D call: TRBD1 (5 bases). The germline gives CDR1 SGHNT, CDR2 YYREEE (reference sequence). V lost 4 bases and J lost 5, with 10 bases in between. The CDR3 spans 14 residues. The CDR3: CASSADRDNSPLHF. In DNA form, the CDR3 reads TGTGCCAGCAGCGCTGACAGAGATAATTCACCCCTCCACTTT.

The chain recombines TRBV12-3 or TRBV12-4 with TRBJ2-5, with D perhaps assigned TRBD1 or TRBD2 (5 bases each). The V end was cut by 6 bases, the J end by 3 bases, with 17 bases between. The CDR3 contains 15 residues. DNA of the CDR3: TGTGCCAGCAGGTTATACGGGGCGGGTGAAGAGACCCAGTACTTC. Translated: CASRLYGAGEETQYF.

This clonotype was seen only a few times. The rearrangement uses TRBV18 and TRBJ2-1; D not certain. Trimming cost V 4 bases and J 3 bases, with 7 bases left between them. This CDR3 region has 13 residues. Germline V lookup: CDR1 KGHSH, CDR2 LQKENI. In DNA, the CDR3 is TGTGCCAGCTCACTAAGTAACTACAATGAGCAGTTCTTC. Protein: CASSLSNYNEQFF. Full variable domain (outside the CDR3, taken from reference TRBV18 and TRBJ2-1): NAGVMQNPRHLVRRRGQEARLRCSPMKGHSHVYWYRQLPEEGLKFMVYLQKENIIDESGMPKERFSAEFPKEGPSILRIQQVVRGDSAAYFCASSLSNYNEQFFGPGTRLTVL.